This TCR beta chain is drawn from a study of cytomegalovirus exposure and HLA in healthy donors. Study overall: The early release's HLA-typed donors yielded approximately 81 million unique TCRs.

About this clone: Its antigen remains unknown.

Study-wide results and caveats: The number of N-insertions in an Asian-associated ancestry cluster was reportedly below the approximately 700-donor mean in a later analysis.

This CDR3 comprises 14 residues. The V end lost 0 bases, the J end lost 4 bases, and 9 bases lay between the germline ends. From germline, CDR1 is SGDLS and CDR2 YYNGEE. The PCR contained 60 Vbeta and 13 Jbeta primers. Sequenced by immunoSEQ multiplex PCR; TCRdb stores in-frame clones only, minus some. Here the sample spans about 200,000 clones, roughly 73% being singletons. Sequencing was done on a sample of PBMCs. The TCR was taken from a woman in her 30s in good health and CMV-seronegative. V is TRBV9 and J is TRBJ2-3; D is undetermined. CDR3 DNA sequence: TGTGCCAGCAGCGTAGCTGACTGGGCAGATACGCAGTATTTT. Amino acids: CASSVADWADTQYF.